These 8 T cell receptor beta chains came from one sample sequenced in a study of CD8 T cells in Susac syndrome. RNA totalling roughly 0.45 to 1 ug underwent reverse transcription with random hexamers. Via MiXCR, TCRdb re-called the immunoSEQ multiplex PCR reads, giving one row per CDR3 protein. The sample comprises 120,000 or so distinct CDR3 sequences, 90% to 95% of which are singletons, and over 0.2% rests with the top ten. The sequencing input was CD8+ T cells from PBMCs. The receptors were sampled from a human donor with Susac syndrome.

This chain connects TRBV12-3 or TRBV12-4 to TRBJ2-7; 11 positions agree with TRBD1. The length of the CDR3 is 14 residues. Unmatched junction bases numbered 6, after V lost 4 bases and J lost 7 bases. This CDR3 is CASSSGTGGKEQYF. Written as DNA, the CDR3 is TGTGCCAGCAGTTCCGGGACAGGGGGTAAAGAGCAGTACTTC.

The chain's CDR3 is CASRGGEAYEQYF. CDR3 DNA: TGTGCCAGCCGTGGGGGGGAGGCCTACGAGCAGTACTTC. This chain links TRBV7-9 with TRBJ2-7; 7 nucleotides align to TRBD2. J lost 2 bases, V lost 8 bases, and 6 bases had no gene match. Germline CDR1 reads SEHNR; CDR2 reads FQNEAQ (reference sequence). This CDR3 is built from 13 residues. The full variable domain, rest sourced from reference TRBV7-9 and TRBJ2-7, is DTGVSQNPRHKITKRGQNVTFRCDPISEHNRLYWYRQTLGQGPEFLTYFQNEAQLEKSRLLSDRFSAERPKGSFSTLEIQRTEQGDSAMYLCASRGGEAYEQYFGPGTRLTVT.

V and J are TRBV30 and TRBJ2-2, with 8 nucleotides matching TRBD1. Germline V CDR1 and CDR2: GTSNPN, SVGIG (reference sequence). Trimming at V came to 6 bases and at J to 6 bases, leaving 6 bases not matched to a gene. The CDR3 covers 13 residues. Here the CDR3 reads CACRDRGSGELFF. In nucleotides, the CDR3 is TGTGCCTGCCGCGACAGGGGATCCGGGGAGCTGTTTTTT.

The chain combines TRBV19 with TRBJ1-5, with unresolved D. The CDR3 spans 15 residues. Trimming left V 1 base short and J 3 bases short, with 10 bases between. Germline V gene lookup returns CDR1 LNHDA and CDR2 SQIVND (reference sequence). The CDR3: CASSIGGLNNQPQHF. The CDR3 DNA sequence: TGTGCCAGTAGTATAGGAGGACTAAACAATCAGCCCCAGCATTTT.

This chain connects TRBV10-2 to TRBJ2-7, with D possibly TRBD2 on 5 matching bases. V gave up 6 bases and J gave up 11 bases, with 17 bases separating them. Looked up from germline, CDR1 is WSHSY and CDR2 is SAAADI. The CDR3 spans 12 residues. CDR3 coding DNA: TGCGCCAGCAGCGACTTGGGCGGGTTTAAGTACTTC. As protein: CASSDLGGFKYF.

This chain uses TRBV3-1 with TRBJ2-2; the D gene is possibly TRBD1 (5 bases). Germline CDR1 is LGHDT and CDR2 is YNNKEL (reference sequence). The CDR3 covers 14 residues. With 6 bases removed from V and 0 bases from J, the gap between germline ends came to 8 bases. The CDR3 DNA is TGTGCCAGCAGTGCGGACACGAACACCGGGGAGCTGTTTTTT. Protein sequence: CASSADTNTGELFF.

This chain uses TRBV12-3 or TRBV12-4 with TRBJ2-1; unclear D gene. V lost 3 bases to trimming and J lost 9 bases, with 6 bases between them. The CDR3 extends over 11 amino acids. The CDR3 DNA reads as TGTGCCAGCAGTTTCGGCGCTGAGCAGTTCTTC. Residues: CASSFGAEQFF.

The rearrangement links TRBV5-4 to TRBJ2-1; 7 bases are a match to TRBD1. V lost 3 bases, J lost 7 bases, and 10 bases stayed unmatched. Germline CDR1 and CDR2: SGHNT and YYREEE (reference sequence). The CDR3 extends over 15 amino acids. The CDR3 DNA sequence: TGTGCCAGCAGCTGGGACCGGGGACAGCCAAATGAGCAGTTCTTC. This translates into CASSWDRGQPNEQFF.